The present T cell receptor (beta chain) was sequenced within a study of brain T cells in children with intractable seizures. The time point denotes: blood from clinic visit 5 months post-surgery; TSC patient then seizure free. V gave up 1 base and J gave up 1 base, with 16 bases separating them. Germline V gene lookup returns CDR1 SNHLY and CDR2 FYNNEI. CDR3 length equals 17 residues. Profiled with immunoSEQ multiplex PCR; TCRdb holds only in-frame clones, not every one. The data show about 340,000 clones, 85% to 95% seen once. The receptor was derived from a boy under two years old with tuberous sclerosis and intractable seizures. This sample comprised peripheral blood, obtained around 5 months after surgery. The genes are TRBV2 and TRBJ1-2, with D tentatively TRBD1 (5 bases). CDR3 protein: CASSEDSMKGVNYGYTF. CDR3 nucleotides: TGTGCCAGCAGTGAAGATTCGATGAAAGGGGTTAACTATGGCTACACCTTC. Full variable domain (remainder filled in from reference TRBV2 and TRBJ1-2): EPEVTQTPSHQVTQMGQEVILRCVPISNHLYFYWYRQILGQKVEFLVSFYNNEISEKSEIFDDQFSVERPDGSNFTLKIRSTKLEDSAMYFCASSEDSMKGVNYGYTFGSGTRLTVV.